The source of this T cell receptor (beta chain) is a study of a mutant IDH1 vaccine in newly diagnosed glioma. Across the study: Patients had received radiotherapy, temozolomide, or both previously, most receiving both.

About this clone: The antigen is unknown.

Only in-frame clones appear in the TCRdb table, and some are missing; sequencing was by immunoSEQ multiplex PCR. The sample has about 36,000 clones, around 80% seen once. Stated time point: week 11, during vaccination. Vaccination used 300 ug of mutant IDH1 20-mer peptide per dose, with topical imiquimod. This clonotype originated in a woman aged 25 to 39 with glioma. Some clones in this sample may be carry-over from other donors' samples. The sequencing here drew on peripheral blood mononuclear cells (PBMCs), taken from a glioma patient whose treatment included an IDH1 peptide vaccine.

CDR3 amino acids: CATSPSPNGNTIYF. CDR3 sequence (DNA): TGTGCCACCAGCCCGTCGCCGAACGGAAACACCATATATTTT. V is TRBV15 and J is TRBJ1-3, with D unclear. Germline V gene data show CDR1 as LNHNV and CDR2 as YYDKDF (reference sequence). V lost 5 bases and J lost 4, with 12 bases in between. The CDR3 has 14 amino acids.